Each of the 23 T cell receptor beta chains below was sequenced from the same sample in a study of breast tumors, draining lymph nodes, adjacent tissues. MiXCR, applied by TCRdb to the multiplex PCR reads, yields one record per CDR3 protein. The table has some 140,000 distinct CDR3 sequences, around 20% seen once. Breast cancer patients provided tissue from their axillary draining lymph nodes. Input material: axillary lymph node tissue. The source of these receptors is a female donor with breast cancer. Some clones in this sample may be carry-over from other donors' samples.

The genes are TRBV7-9 and TRBJ1-4; 9 positions match TRBD1. CDR3 length: 17 amino acids. The germline V gene has CDR1 SEHNR and CDR2 FQNEAQ (reference sequence). Trimming cost V 3 bases and J 7 bases; bases outside gene matches: 12. The chain's CDR3 is CASSFGTGTGRGEKLFF. The CDR3 nucleotides are TGTGCCAGCAGCTTTGGAACCGGGACAGGGAGGGGTGAAAAACTGTTTTTT.

The table lists this clonotype with many counts. The V call is TRBV12-3 or TRBV12-4, the J call TRBJ2-2; D is undetermined. Trimming pared 7 bases from V and 1 base from J, leaving 13 bases between. The CDR3 runs to 15 residues. Here the CDR3 reads CASTVETLNTGELFF. DNA for the CDR3: TGTGCCAGCACCGTTGAGACACTGAACACCGGGGAGCTGTTTTTT.

Ten or more counts support this clonotype. The rearrangement joins TRBV12-3 or TRBV12-4 to TRBJ1-4, with D perhaps TRBD1 (6 bases). The CDR3 spans 14 residues. Trimming left V 4 bases short and J 7 bases short, with 13 bases between. The CDR3, as DNA: TGTGCCAGCAGTTCCCAGGGGATTATTGAAAAACTGTTTTTT. This translates into CASSSQGIIEKLFF.

The genes are TRBV2 and TRBJ2-7; 9 bases match TRBD2. This CDR3 region has 15 residues. In germline, CDR1 is SNHLY, CDR2 FYNNEI. J was trimmed by 0 bases and V by 6 bases; bases with no gene match: 6. CDR3 region: CASRKREESSYEQYF. The CDR3 DNA follows: TGTGCCAGCAGGAAGCGGGAGGAGAGCTCCTACGAGCAGTACTTC.

In the case of this clonotype: The junction departs from the called germline gene at one end, perhaps through a read error. The rearrangement joins TRBV3-1 to TRBJ2-2, with D possibly being TRBD2 (6 bases). The germline CDR1 and CDR2 sequences are LGHDT and YNNKEL (reference sequence). This CDR3 comprises 12 residues. CDR3 in amino acids: CASSQAGGVLFF. CDR3 in DNA: TGTGCCAGCAGCCAGGCGGGCGGGGTGCTGTTTTTT.

The V call is TRBV12-5, the J call TRBJ2-6; a weak D match, TRBD2 (6 bases). Between the trimmed V and J ends, which lost 1 base and 1 base, there was a span of 17 bases. This CDR3 spans 19 amino acids. CDR1 is LGHNT, CDR2 FRNRAP, per germline. CDR3 region: CASGLALGRDSSGANVLTF. CDR3 DNA sequence: TGTGCTAGTGGTTTGGCGCTGGGACGGGACTCGTCTGGGGCCAACGTCCTGACTTTC. Looking up the rest from reference TRBV12-5 and TRBJ2-6 gives the full variable domain: DARVTQTPRHKVTEMGQEVTMRCQPILGHNTVFWYRQTMMQGLELLAYFRNRAPLDDSGMPKDRFSAEMPDATLATLKIQPSEPRDSAVYFCASGLALGRDSSGANVLTFGAGSRLTVL.

There are many counts of this clonotype. The J gene is TRBJ2-2, the V gene TRBV7-9, with D hard to call. Germline-derived CDR1 and CDR2 are SEHNR and FQNEAQ (reference sequence). CDR3 length equals 15 residues. Trimming pared 7 bases from V and 1 base from J, leaving 13 bases between. CDR3 loop: CASILRPGNTGELFF. The CDR3 nucleotides read TGTGCCAGCATCCTCAGGCCGGGGAACACCGGGGAGCTGTTTTTT.

This clonotype has ten or more counts. The genes are TRBV30 and TRBJ2-7; a weak D match, TRBD1 (5 bases). Germline V CDR1 and CDR2: GTSNPN, SVGIG (reference sequence). The V gene lost 2 bases and the J gene lost 3 bases, with 8 bases spanning the gap. This CDR3 is 12 amino acids long. The CDR3 spells CAWSIRVYEQYF. The CDR3 nucleotides are TGTGCCTGGAGTATCAGGGTCTACGAGCAGTACTTC.

This clonotype showed up many times. The V gene is TRBV18, the J gene TRBJ2-3; TRBD1 aligns across 8 bases. The junction had 9 bases not matched to a gene; V was cut back by 8 bases and J by 2 bases. The CDR3 sequence is 15 residues long. Germline CDR1 reads KGHSH; CDR2 reads LQKENI. The CDR3 DNA follows: TGTGCCAGCAGCTTAGGACAGGGATACACAGATACGCAGTATTTT. Translating gives CASSLGQGYTDTQYF.

This clonotype came up many times. The V and J genes are TRBV19 and TRBJ2-3; TRBD2 aligns across 10 bases. The V gene end was trimmed by 2 bases and the J gene end by 6 bases; junction bases not matched to a gene: 8. The CDR3 has 16 amino acids. Germline V lookup: CDR1 LNHDA, CDR2 SQIVND (reference sequence). The CDR3 loop is CASSISGAGGRDTQYF. The CDR3 DNA follows: TGTGCCAGTAGTATATCGGGAGCGGGAGGGCGTGATACGCAGTATTTT. The complete variable domain, with remaining parts taken from reference TRBV19 and TRBJ2-3, reads DGGITQSPKYLFRKEGQNVTLSCEQNLNHDAMYWYRQDPGQGLRLIYYSQIVNDFQKGDIAEGYSVSREKKESFPLTVTSAQKNPTAFYLCASSISGAGGRDTQYFGPGTRLTVL.

This clonotype has only a few counts. The chain links TRBV28 to TRBJ2-2; 8 nucleotides align to TRBD2. Germline V gene lookup returns CDR1 MDHEN and CDR2 SYDVKM. Unmatched junction bases numbered 9, after V lost 2 bases and J lost 7 bases. CDR3 size: 16 residues. The CDR3 reads CASSLRSGRGVGELFF. The DNA for the CDR3 is TGTGCCAGCAGTTTAAGAAGCGGGAGAGGCGTCGGGGAGCTGTTTTTT.

This clonotype was seen repeatedly, ten times or more. The V call is TRBV29-1, the J call TRBJ2-1; the D gene is possibly TRBD1 (6 bases). The germline V and J ends were trimmed by 4 bases and 3 bases, with 16 bases remaining between them. Germline CDR1 reads SQVTM; CDR2 reads ANQGSEA. This CDR3 contains 15 residues. The CDR3 reads CSVGSDRTNYNEQFF. The CDR3 DNA follows: TGCAGCGTTGGGTCTGACAGGACAAACTACAATGAGCAGTTCTTC.

In this sample, this clonotype turned up many times. The chain employs TRBV11-1 and TRBJ2-1, with 9 bases that match TRBD2. The germline V gene has CDR1 SGHAT and CDR2 FQDESV (reference sequence). The length of the CDR3 is 16 residues. V shed 5 bases and J 4 bases; nucleotides not matched to a gene: 9. The CDR3 reads CASSGSGRGGYNEQFF. The CDR3 DNA follows: TGTGCCAGCAGCGGTAGCGGGAGAGGAGGATACAATGAGCAGTTCTTC. Together with reference TRBV11-1 and TRBJ2-1, the CDR3 gives the full variable domain: EAEVAQSPRYKITEKSQAVAFWCDPISGHATLYWYRQILGQGPELLVQFQDESVVDDSQLPKDRFSAERLKGVDSTLKIQPAELGDSAMYLCASSGSGRGGYNEQFFGPGTRLTVL.

As for this clonotype: A much bigger clone sits one base away, suggesting this may be a read error. The chain combines TRBV12-3 or TRBV12-4 with TRBJ2-3; D is ambiguous. The V end lost 8 bases, the J end lost 6 bases, and 12 bases lay between the germline ends. The CDR3 has 12 amino acids. DNA of the CDR3: TGTGCCAGCGCAGTCCTGAGGGATACGCAGTATTTT. Translating it yields CASAVLRDTQYF.

This clonotype was counted ten times or more. The CDR3 nucleotides read TGCGCCAGCAGCCACCGGGACCCCCAGAACACCGGGGAGCTGTTTTTT. It yields the protein CASSHRDPQNTGELFF. J is TRBJ2-2 and V is TRBV5-1; TRBD1 or TRBD2 may be the D gene (5 bases each). The CDR3 sequence is 16 residues long. Germline-derived CDR1 and CDR2 are SGHRS and YFSETQ. Trimming left V 4 bases short and J 1 base short, with 14 bases between.

The chain couples TRBV6-2 or TRBV6-3 to TRBJ2-7, with D perhaps being TRBD1 or TRBD2 (5 bases each). The V gene's germline CDR1 is MNHEY and CDR2 SVGEGT. Trimming pared 2 bases from V and 1 base from J, leaving 12 bases between. The CDR3 has 15 amino acids. The DNA of the CDR3 is TGTGCCAGCAGTTACGTGGGGGAAGGATCCTACGAGCAGTACTTC. Residues: CASSYVGEGSYEQYF.

A note on this clonotype: This may be a read error, as it is one base from a much larger clone. The chain links TRBV12-3 or TRBV12-4 to TRBJ2-1; D not resolved. V lost 2 bases and J 4 bases, leaving 12 bases between the germline ends. The CDR3 is 15 residues long. CDR3 nucleotide sequence: TGTGCCAGCAGTTTAAATCTGGATTTGTACAATGAGCAGTTCTTC. Protein sequence: CASSLNLDLYNEQFF.

The rearrangement joins TRBV28 to TRBJ2-1; D might be TRBD1 (5 bases). Germline V gene data show CDR1 as MDHEN and CDR2 as SYDVKM. The CDR3 runs to 15 residues. V gave up 5 bases and J gave up 0 bases, with 11 bases separating them. CDR3 sequence (DNA): TGTGCCAGCAGTCATGGGGCCAGCTCCTACAATGAGCAGTTCTTC. Its translation is CASSHGASSYNEQFF.

At least ten counts were recorded for this clonotype. V and J are TRBV6-4 and TRBJ2-5, with D unresolved. CDR3 size: 15 residues. Germline V gene sequence: CDR1 MRHNA, CDR2 SNTAGT. Trimming removed 2 bases at V and 0 bases at J, with 10 bases between. The CDR3 here is CASSDEGKDQETQYF. CDR3 DNA: TGTGCCAGCAGTGACGAAGGGAAAGACCAAGAGACCCAGTACTTC.

This clonotype was found many times. In DNA form, the CDR3 reads TGCAGTGCTACCCTAGGGACTAGCGGGCACGAGCAGTACTTC. Translating it yields CSATLGTSGHEQYF. This chain connects TRBV20-1 to TRBJ2-7; TRBD2 matches at 12 bases. The V segment lost 4 bases and the J segment 5 bases; nucleotides outside the gene matches: 6. The CDR3 has 14 residues. Germline CDR1 is DFQATT and CDR2 is SNEGSKA (reference sequence).

This clonotype was detected ten times or more. The V gene is TRBV7-9, the J gene TRBJ2-1; 7 bases fit TRBD2. The V and J ends lost 6 bases and 9 bases, in that order; junction bases with no gene match: 14. Germline lookup yields CDR1 SEHNR and CDR2 FQNEAQ (reference sequence). CDR3 size: 15 residues. CDR3 in DNA: TGTGCCAGCAGTAAGGGGACCCCGGGGGAGGGTGAGCAGTTCTTC. This translates into CASSKGTPGEGEQFF. The whole variable domain, remainder taken from reference TRBV7-9 and TRBJ2-1, is DTGVSQNPRHKITKRGQNVTFRCDPISEHNRLYWYRQTLGQGPEFLTYFQNEAQLEKSRLLSDRFSAERPKGSFSTLEIQRTEQGDSAMYLCASSKGTPGEGEQFFGPGTRLTVL.

The rearrangement uses TRBV18 and TRBJ2-2, with TRBD1 as a possible D gene (6 bases). Germline V gives CDR1 KGHSH, CDR2 LQKENI. The germline V and J ends were trimmed by 3 bases and 6 bases, with 14 bases remaining between them. The CDR3 has 15 amino acids. The CDR3 DNA reads as TGTGCCAGCTCACCCCCACAGGGTATCTCCGGGGAGCTGTTTTTT. It codes for CASSPPQGISGELFF.

This clonotype was counted many times. The chain couples TRBV30 to TRBJ2-7; D is perhaps TRBD2 (5 bases). From germline, CDR1 is GTSNPN and CDR2 SVGIG (reference sequence). The length of the CDR3 is 11 residues. Here the CDR3 reads CAIGDSYEQYF. The CDR3 region has the DNA TGTGCGATCGGGGACTCCTACGAGCAGTACTTC.